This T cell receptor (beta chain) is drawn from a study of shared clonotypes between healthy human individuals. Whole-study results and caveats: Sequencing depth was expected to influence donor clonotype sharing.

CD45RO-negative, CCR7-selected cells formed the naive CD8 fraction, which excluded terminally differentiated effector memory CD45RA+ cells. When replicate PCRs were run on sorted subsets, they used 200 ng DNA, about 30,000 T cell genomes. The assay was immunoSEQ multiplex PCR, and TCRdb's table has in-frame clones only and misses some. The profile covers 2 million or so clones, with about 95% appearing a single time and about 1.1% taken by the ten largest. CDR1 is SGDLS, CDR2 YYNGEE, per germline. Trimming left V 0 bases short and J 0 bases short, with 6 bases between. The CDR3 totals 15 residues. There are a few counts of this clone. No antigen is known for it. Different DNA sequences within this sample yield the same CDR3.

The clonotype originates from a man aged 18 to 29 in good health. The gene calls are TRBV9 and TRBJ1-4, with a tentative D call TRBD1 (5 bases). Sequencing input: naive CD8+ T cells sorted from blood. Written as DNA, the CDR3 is TGTGCCAGCAGCGTAGGGGGCGCAACTAATGAAAAACTGTTTTTT. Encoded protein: CASSVGGATNEKLFF.